Following are 12 T cell receptor beta chains from one sample sequenced in a study of T-cell memory formation after mild COVID-19. TCRdb processed the 5' RACE reads anew with MiXCR; each CDR3 protein has one entry. The sample contains fewer than 200,000 distinct CDR3 sequences, 10% to 15% of which appear only once. The sample was PBMCs or a T cell subset sorted from them (not recorded which). Receptor source: a man aged 18 to 29 who had mild COVID-19 (a few samples of this study predate the infection). Cell type and time point are not known.

CDR3 nucleotide sequence: TGTGCCAGTGAGGGGCAGGGGGCTTTTGATGAGCAGTTCTTC. Its translation is CASEGQGAFDEQFF. The V and J genes are TRBV2 and TRBJ2-1; 8 positions match TRBD1. Germline trimming cut 9 bases from V and 8 bases from J; bases unmatched to any gene: 12. CDR1 is SNHLY, CDR2 FYNNEI, per germline. This CDR3 is 14 amino acids long.

This clonotype appeared a few times. The chain couples TRBV7-6 to TRBJ1-4; D is uncertain. V lost 5 bases, J lost 8 bases, and 12 bases lay in between. This CDR3 region has 13 residues. Germline V lookup: CDR1 SGHVS, CDR2 FNYEAQ. The DNA for the CDR3 is TGTGCCAGCAGCCCCCGGACTGAGGAAAAACTGTTTTTT. Amino acid sequence: CASSPRTEEKLFF.

This clonotype was found many times. The CDR3 protein is CASRGETEAFF. The CDR3 nucleotides read TGTGCCAGCAGAGGGGAGACTGAAGCTTTCTTT. The chain links TRBV6-5 to TRBJ1-1; D may be TRBD1 (5 bases). The CDR3 consists of 11 residues. The V end was cut by 6 bases, the J end by 5 bases, with 7 bases between. Germline V gene lookup returns CDR1 MNHEY and CDR2 SVGAGI.

This clonotype was recorded many times. CDR3: CASSLTQDTQYF. CDR3 DNA sequence: TGTGCCAGCAGTTTAACTCAGGATACGCAGTATTTT. V gene TRBV28 combines with J gene TRBJ2-3; D not certain. Trimming cost V 2 bases and J 6 bases, with 6 bases left between them. Germline V gene sequence: CDR1 MDHEN, CDR2 SYDVKM. The CDR3 runs 12 residues.

This clonotype was counted ten times or more. The V gene is TRBV24-1, the J gene TRBJ1-5, with no clear D. The CDR3 is 14 residues long. The germline V and J ends were trimmed by 6 bases and 4 bases, with 12 bases remaining between them. Germline V gene lookup returns CDR1 KGHDR and CDR2 SFDVKD. The CDR3, as DNA: TGTGCCACCAGTCATCGCCTGGGTAATCAGCCCCAGCATTTT. This codes for CATSHRLGNQPQHF.

This clonotype has only one observation. The V call is TRBV19, the J call TRBJ1-2, with D unresolved. The CDR3 totals 12 residues. Germline V gene data show CDR1 as LNHDA and CDR2 as SQIVND (reference sequence). The ends were cut back, 6 bases at V and 4 bases at J, with 9 bases in the middle. The CDR3 spells CASRSVGYGYTF. The CDR3, as DNA: TGTGCCAGTAGAAGTGTCGGCTATGGCTACACCTTC.

This clonotype was seen only a few times. The chain uses TRBV6-5 and TRBJ1-1; D is possibly TRBD1 (5 bases). CDR3 size: 16 residues. Deletions cut 0 bases from V and 1 base from J, with 12 bases between. Germline V gene lookup returns CDR1 MNHEY and CDR2 SVGAGI. The CDR3 nucleotides read TGTGCCAGCAGTTACTCCGGGGCAACGACGAACACTGAAGCTTTCTTT. Translation: CASSYSGATTNTEAFF.

The chain carries TRBV6-2 or TRBV6-3 and TRBJ2-3; D might be TRBD2 (6 bases). V lost 5 bases, J lost 0 bases, and 12 bases lay in between. CDR3 size: 15 residues. CDR1 MNHEY and CDR2 SVGEGT come from the germline V gene. The CDR3 reads CASSPLGGSTDTQYF. As DNA, the CDR3 is TGTGCCAGCAGTCCGCTCGGGGGTAGCACAGATACGCAGTATTTT.

In this sample, this clonotype turned up a few times. The V gene is TRBV6-6, the J gene TRBJ1-5, with 7 bases that match TRBD1. The J segment lost 4 bases and the V segment lost 0 bases, leaving 3 bases of the junction unmatched. Germline values: CDR1 MNHNY, CDR2 SVGAGI (reference sequence). The CDR3 covers 15 residues. The CDR3 protein is CASSYSRDRNQPQHF. The DNA for the CDR3 is TGTGCCAGCAGTTACTCCCGGGACAGAAATCAGCCCCAGCATTTT.

This clonotype was observed a few times. This chain's CDR3 is CASSPGQFNTGELFF. CDR3 DNA sequence: TGTGCCAGCAGCCCGGGACAGTTCAACACCGGGGAGCTGTTTTTT. This chain links TRBV7-9 with TRBJ2-2, with 7 nucleotides matching TRBD1. V was clipped by 5 bases and J by 2 bases; unmatched bases: 5. Germline V gives CDR1 SEHNR, CDR2 FQNEAQ (reference sequence). The CDR3 is 15 amino acids.

The chain is built from TRBV7-2 and TRBJ1-1, with D tentatively TRBD1 (5 bases). This CDR3 has 15 residues. The germline gives CDR1 SGHTA, CDR2 FQGNSA. V was trimmed by 3 bases and J by 0 bases, leaving 11 bases between them. For the CDR3, the DNA is TGTGCCAGCAGCTTGGGACTAGCGATGAACACTGAAGCTTTCTTT. It is translated as CASSLGLAMNTEAFF. Full variable domain (remainder filled in from reference TRBV7-2 and TRBJ1-1): GAGVSQSPSNKVTEKGKDVELRCDPISGHTALYWYRQSLGQGLEFLIYFQGNSAPDKSGLPSDRFSAERTGGSVSTLTIQRTQQEDSAVYLCASSLGLAMNTEAFFGQGTRLTVV.

The table lists this clonotype with a few counts. V gene TRBV2 combines with J gene TRBJ2-5; D might be TRBD1 (6 bases). V was trimmed by 6 bases and J by 4 bases, leaving 9 bases between them. The CDR3 covers 12 residues. Germline CDR1 is SNHLY and CDR2 is FYNNEI. The CDR3 reads CASRADRETQYF. The CDR3 bases are TGTGCCAGCAGGGCGGACAGAGAGACCCAGTACTTC.